One sample yielded the 27 T cell receptor beta chains listed below, sequenced in a study of blood T cell repertoires in COVID-19. Clones were sequenced by immunoSEQ multiplex PCR, and TCRdb holds only the in-frame ones, with some missing. The sample includes some 5,600 clones, approximately 84% of them seen just once. The sequencing input was peripheral blood. The origin of the receptors is a human donor in a cohort sampled during active COVID-19.

The rearrangement uses TRBV7-9 and TRBJ2-1, with D unclear. This CDR3 contains 12 residues. With 8 bases removed from V and 9 bases from J, the gap between germline ends came to 14 bases. CDR1 is SEHNR and CDR2 is FQNEAQ in the germline V gene (reference sequence). Here the CDR3 DNA reads TGTGCCAGCCATAGAGGTTCCAGTGAGCAGTTCTTC. This codes for CASHRGSSEQFF.

V is TRBV3-1 (or the pseudogene TRBV3-2) and J is TRBJ2-1, with 10 bases that match TRBD2. The germline CDR1 and CDR2 sequences are LGHDT and YNNKEL (reference sequence). CDR3 length equals 15 residues. The J segment lost 5 bases and the V segment lost 4 bases, leaving 5 bases of the junction unmatched. In DNA form, the CDR3 reads TGTGCCAGCAGCCCTCCTAGCGGGGGACACAATGAGCAGTTCTTC. It specifies CASSPPSGGHNEQFF.

V usage is TRBV5-6 and J usage is TRBJ1-4; the D is unclear. Per the germline V gene, CDR1 is SGHDT and CDR2 is YYEEEE. V dropped 0 bases and J dropped 6 bases, with 9 bases sitting between them. This CDR3 has 14 residues. DNA of the CDR3: TGTGCCAGCAGCTTGGAACGGTTAGATGAAAAACTGTTTTTT. It specifies CASSLERLDEKLFF.

The V gene is TRBV24-1, the J gene TRBJ2-3, with 7 bases that match TRBD1. J was trimmed by 1 base and V by 2 bases; bases with no gene match: 5. The CDR3 covers 16 residues. Germline V lookup: CDR1 KGHDR, CDR2 SFDVKD. The CDR3 sequence: CATSDSNRGRTDTQYF. The DNA of the CDR3 is TGTGCCACCAGTGATTCCAACAGGGGCCGCACAGATACGCAGTATTTT.

CDR3 coding DNA: TGCAGTGCTAGTCCCAGCGGGAGGGCTTATGGTACGCAGTATTTT. Residues: CSASPSGRAYGTQYF. The rearrangement uses TRBV20-1 and TRBJ2-3; 10 positions match TRBD2. Per the germline V gene, CDR1 is DFQATT and CDR2 is SNEGSKA (reference sequence). The CDR3 length is 15 residues. Trimming cost V 3 bases and J 8 bases; bases outside gene matches: 11.

This chain uses TRBV28 with TRBJ1-2; 7 bases agree with TRBD1. CDR3 length equals 12 residues. Trimming cost V 6 bases and J 8 bases; bases outside gene matches: 6. Germline CDR1 and CDR2: MDHEN and SYDVKM. CDR3 sequence (DNA): TGTGCCAGCAGGAGCACAGGGGCCGGCTACACCTTC. Its protein product is CASRSTGAGYTF.

The chain joins TRBV19 to TRBJ1-2, with TRBD1 identical over 11 bases. Germline assignment: CDR1 LNHDA and CDR2 SQIVND (reference sequence). V was pared by 11 bases and J by 10 bases, with 9 bases of the junction left unmatched. The CDR3 spans 12 residues. The CDR3 region has the DNA TGTGCCGCCCGGGACAGGGGGTATTTCTACACCTTC. It codes for CAARDRGYFYTF.

The V call is TRBV12-5, the J call TRBJ2-1; 14 nucleotides agree with TRBD2. The CDR3 totals 16 residues. V lost 7 bases, J lost 7 bases, and 9 bases stayed unmatched. The germline CDR1 and CDR2 sequences are LGHNT and FRNRAP. CDR3 loop: CASAPPGTSGRNEQFF. The CDR3 DNA reads TGTGCTAGTGCCCCCCCCGGGACTAGCGGGAGAAATGAGCAGTTCTTC.

The genes are TRBV6-2 or TRBV6-3 and TRBJ2-5; TRBD1 might be the D (7 bases). Trimming shortened V by 4 bases and J by 5 bases, and 14 bases separated the two germline ends. Per the germline V gene, CDR1 is MNHEY and CDR2 is SVGEGT. This CDR3 region has 14 residues. CDR3 sequence reads: CASSFTGEVETQYF. DNA of the CDR3: TGTGCCAGCAGTTTCACAGGGGAGGTCGAGACCCAGTACTTC.

The gene calls are TRBV7-2 and TRBJ2-1; 8 nucleotides agree with TRBD1. The V gene's germline CDR1 is SGHTA and CDR2 FQGNSA. The J segment lost 9 bases and the V segment lost 4 bases, leaving 14 bases of the junction unmatched. The CDR3 is 16 amino acids. The CDR3 bases are TGTGCCAGCAGCTCTACGACAGGGGTCGGATTTAGTGAGCAGTTCTTC. It yields the protein CASSSTTGVGFSEQFF. The whole variable domain, filled in from reference TRBV7-2 and TRBJ2-1, reads GAGVSQSPSNKVTEKGKDVELRCDPISGHTALYWYRQSLGQGLEFLIYFQGNSAPDKSGLPSDRFSAERTGGSVSTLTIQRTQQEDSAVYLCASSSTTGVGFSEQFFGPGTRLTVL.

The V and J genes are TRBV19 and TRBJ2-2, with TRBD1 matching 7 bases. The germline CDR1 and CDR2 sequences are LNHDA and SQIVND (reference sequence). V dropped 0 bases and J dropped 5; count of bases not matched to a gene: 6. This CDR3 is built from 16 residues. The CDR3 loop reads CASSIDGQVPTGELFF. Here the CDR3 DNA reads TGTGCCAGTAGTATAGATGGACAGGTTCCTACCGGGGAGCTGTTTTTT.

This clone has only one observation. V is TRBV27 and J is TRBJ2-1; TRBD2 agrees at 11 bases. Germline V gene lookup returns CDR1 MNHEY and CDR2 SMNVEV (reference sequence). Losses at the gene ends were 4 bases for V and 4 bases for J; bases not matched to a gene: 9. The CDR3 is made up of 17 amino acids. The CDR3 DNA reads as TGTGCCAGCAGTTCACCATATAGCGGGAGGGCTTACAATGAGCAGTTCTTC. Protein: CASSSPYSGRAYNEQFF.

This clone was counted only a few times. The J gene is TRBJ1-1, the V gene TRBV6-6, with D tentatively TRBD1 (5 bases). The CDR3 covers 14 residues. V was clipped by 2 bases and J by 5 bases, with 12 bases between them. The V gene's germline CDR1 is MNHNY and CDR2 SVGAGI (reference sequence). CDR3 DNA sequence: TGTGCCAGCAGTTACGGCCAGGGAGGGACTGAAGCTTTCTTT. Translated: CASSYGQGGTEAFF.

The V gene is TRBV27, the J gene TRBJ1-1; 9 nucleotides align to TRBD1. CDR3 length: 16 residues. Germline V gives CDR1 MNHEY, CDR2 SMNVEV (reference sequence). Germline trimming cut 8 bases from V and 0 bases from J; bases unmatched to any gene: 10. The chain's CDR3 is CASRDGTGYMNTEAFF. CDR3 DNA: TGTGCCAGCCGCGACGGGACAGGGTACATGAACACTGAAGCTTTCTTT.

The V call is TRBV7-2, the J call TRBJ1-4, with D uncertain. Germline V gives CDR1 SGHTA, CDR2 FQGNSA. This CDR3 has 15 residues. V lost 0 bases and J lost 5, with 10 bases in between. Here the CDR3 DNA reads TGTGCCAGCAGCTTAGCAGCCGGCGGAAATGAAAAACTGTTTTTT. Encoded protein: CASSLAAGGNEKLFF.

CDR3 coding DNA: TGTGCCAGCAGCTTCCGAGGGGGGGGTAACTATGGCTACACCTTC. Amino acid sequence: CASSFRGGGNYGYTF. The chain is built from TRBV7-2 and TRBJ1-2, with D perhaps matching TRBD1 (6 bases). Germline CDR1 SGHTA, CDR2 FQGNSA. V was trimmed by 3 bases and J by 1 base, leaving 12 bases between them. The CDR3 extends over 15 amino acids. The complete variable domain, with remaining parts taken from reference TRBV7-2 and TRBJ1-2, reads GAGVSQSPSNKVTEKGKDVELRCDPISGHTALYWYRQSLGQGLEFLIYFQGNSAPDKSGLPSDRFSAERTGGSVSTLTIQRTQQEDSAVYLCASSFRGGGNYGYTFGSGTRLTVV.

The V and J genes are TRBV5-1 and TRBJ2-1, with 8 bases aligning to TRBD2. Germline V lookup: CDR1 SGHRS, CDR2 YFSETQ. Trimming at V came to 3 bases and at J to 7 bases, leaving 9 bases not matched to a gene. The CDR3 spans 15 residues. CDR3 DNA: TGCGCCAGCAGCTGGACCGGGACTAGTGCGAATGAGCAGTTCTTC. Translating it yields CASSWTGTSANEQFF. The variable domain in full, with the rest retrieved from reference TRBV5-1 and TRBJ2-1, is KAGVTQTPRYLIKTRGQQVTLSCSPISGHRSVSWYQQTPGQGLQFLFEYFSETQRNKGNFPGRFSGRQFSNSRSEMNVSTLELGDSALYLCASSWTGTSANEQFFGPGTRLTVL.

The rearrangement uses TRBV9 and TRBJ2-3; D might be TRBD2 (6 bases). This CDR3 has 16 amino acids. Germline CDR1 reads SGDLS; CDR2 reads YYNGEE. Trimming stripped 1 base from V and 6 bases from J, with 18 bases between. CDR3 sequence (DNA): TGTGCCAGCAGCGTAAGGGTTAGCGGACTCTCGGATACGCAGTATTTT. This translates into CASSVRVSGLSDTQYF. Full variable domain (outside the CDR3, taken from reference TRBV9 and TRBJ2-3): DSGVTQTPKHLITATGQRVTLRCSPRSGDLSVYWYQQSLDQGLQFLIQYYNGEERAKGNILERFSAQQFPDLHSELNLSSLELGDSALYFCASSVRVSGLSDTQYFGPGTRLTVL.

The chain carries TRBV21-1 and TRBJ2-1; the table gives TRBD2 as D, unverified against the DNA. TRBV21-1 is a recognized pseudogene. This CDR3 region has 18 residues. In DNA form, the CDR3 reads TGTGCCAGCAGCACAAAGACCCTAGCGGGGGGGATTTACAATGAGCAGTTCTTC. Its translation: CASSTKTLAGGIYNEQFF.

The gene calls are TRBV18 and TRBJ1-1; D might be TRBD1 (6 bases). The CDR3 sequence is 14 residues long. CDR1 and CDR2 from the germline V gene are KGHSH and LQKENI. V gave up 6 bases and J gave up 3 bases, with 14 bases separating them. The CDR3 nucleotides read TGTGCCAGCTCCCTACAGGGTAAGGACACTGAAGCTTTCTTT. This translates into CASSLQGKDTEAFF.

In this sample, this clone turned up a few times. The V call is TRBV4-2, the J call TRBJ2-7; a possible D gene is TRBD2 (6 bases). Germline lookup yields CDR1 LGHNA and CDR2 YNFKEQ. This CDR3 is built from 15 residues. The germline V and J ends were trimmed by 1 base and 0 bases, with 10 bases remaining between them. Here the CDR3 reads CASSQGIADSYEQYF. CDR3 DNA sequence: TGTGCCAGCAGCCAAGGGATAGCGGACTCCTACGAGCAGTACTTC.

V is TRBV4-3 and J is TRBJ2-1; 7 nucleotides match TRBD1. CDR3 length: 14 amino acids. CDR1 and CDR2 (germline): LGHNA, YSLEER. Losses at the gene ends were 3 bases for V and 6 bases for J; bases not matched to a gene: 5. CDR3 nucleotides: TGCGCCAGCAGCCACAGGGGGTTCGTCAATGAGCAGTTCTTC. Translated: CASSHRGFVNEQFF.

In DNA form, the CDR3 reads TGTGCCAGCAGCCATGGGGTAGCGGGAGGGGAATATACGCAGTATTTT. This translates into CASSHGVAGGEYTQYF. This chain uses TRBV4-2 with TRBJ2-3; 11 nucleotides match TRBD2. With V trimmed by 3 bases and J by 7 bases, 9 bases remained unmatched. Germline loops: CDR1 LGHNA, CDR2 YNFKEQ. The CDR3 extends over 16 amino acids.

This chain uses TRBV14 with TRBJ2-7, with TRBD2 matching 7 bases. The CDR3 extends over 15 amino acids. V lost 4 bases to trimming and J lost 2 bases; unmatched junction nucleotides: 8. Looked up from germline, CDR1 is SGHDN and CDR2 is FVKESK. CDR3 DNA: TGTGCCAGCAGCCGATTAGGACTAGTAGCCTACGAGCAGTACTTC. It translates to CASSRLGLVAYEQYF.

This clone came up a few times. This chain links TRBV19 with TRBJ1-2; D call uncertain. Germline V gene data show CDR1 as LNHDA and CDR2 as SQIVND (reference sequence). V lost 0 bases and J 7 bases, leaving 3 bases between the germline ends. CDR3 length equals 11 residues. The CDR3 spells CASSIDLGYTF. The CDR3 coding sequence is TGTGCCAGTAGTATAGATCTTGGCTACACCTTC.

This clone appeared a single time. The CDR3 protein is CASSYGGTTPITQYF. CDR3 DNA: TGCGCCAGCAGCTACGGAGGGACGACTCCCATTACGCAGTATTTT. The chain joins TRBV5-1 to TRBJ2-3; TRBD2 might be the D (6 bases). The length of the CDR3 is 15 residues. Trimming took off 3 bases at V and 8 bases at J, with 19 bases between the two ends. From germline, CDR1 is SGHRS and CDR2 YFSETQ.

The chain recombines TRBV27 with TRBJ2-6; unclear D gene. The germline gives CDR1 MNHEY, CDR2 SMNVEV (reference sequence). This CDR3 contains 14 residues. V gave up 3 bases and J gave up 1 base, with 4 bases separating them. The DNA for the CDR3 is TGTGCCAGCAGTTTCTTGTCTGGGGCCAACGTCCTGACTTTC. Translated, it gives CASSFLSGANVLTF.